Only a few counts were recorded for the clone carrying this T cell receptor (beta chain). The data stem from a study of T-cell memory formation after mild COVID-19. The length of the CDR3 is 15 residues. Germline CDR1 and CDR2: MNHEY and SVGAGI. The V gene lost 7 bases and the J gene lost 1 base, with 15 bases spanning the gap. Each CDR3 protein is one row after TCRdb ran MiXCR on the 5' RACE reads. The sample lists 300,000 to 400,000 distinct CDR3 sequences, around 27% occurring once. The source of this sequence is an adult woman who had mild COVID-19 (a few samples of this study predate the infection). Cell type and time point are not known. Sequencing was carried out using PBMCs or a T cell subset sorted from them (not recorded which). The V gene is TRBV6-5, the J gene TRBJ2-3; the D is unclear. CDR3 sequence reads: CASKFIGRRTDTQYF. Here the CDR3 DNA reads TGTGCCAGCAAATTTATCGGACGACGCACAGATACGCAGTATTTT.